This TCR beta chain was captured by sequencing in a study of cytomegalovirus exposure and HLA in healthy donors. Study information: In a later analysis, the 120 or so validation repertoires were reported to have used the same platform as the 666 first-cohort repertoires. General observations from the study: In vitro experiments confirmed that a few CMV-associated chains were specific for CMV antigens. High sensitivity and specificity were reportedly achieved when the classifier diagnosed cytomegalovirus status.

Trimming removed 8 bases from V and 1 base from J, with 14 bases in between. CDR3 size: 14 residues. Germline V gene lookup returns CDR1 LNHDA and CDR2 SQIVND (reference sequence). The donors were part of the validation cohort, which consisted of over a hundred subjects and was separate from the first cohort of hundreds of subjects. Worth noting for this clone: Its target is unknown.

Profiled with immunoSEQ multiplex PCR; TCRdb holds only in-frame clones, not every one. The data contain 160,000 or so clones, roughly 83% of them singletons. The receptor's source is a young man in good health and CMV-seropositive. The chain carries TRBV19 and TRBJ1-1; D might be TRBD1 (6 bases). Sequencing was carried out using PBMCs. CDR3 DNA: TGTGCCAGTGAGGACAGTTTGGAGAACACTGAAGCTTTCTTT. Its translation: CASEDSLENTEAFF.